These T cell receptor beta chains were read from a single sample in a study of neurological immune-mediated disorders. MiXCR, run by TCRdb on the 5' RACE reads, gives a single entry per CDR3 protein. The table has over 25,000 distinct CDR3 sequences, roughly 25% seen once; the top ten hold 30%. The sequenced sample was CD4+ T cells from blood. The source of these receptors is a man aged 50 to 60 with HTLV-1-associated myelopathy (HAM/TSP). Each CDR3 is given with its conserved first and last residue. Fields, in order: CDR3 protein, J gene, V gene.

CASSSGSGANVLTF	TRBJ2-6	TRBV12-3/TRBV12-4
CASSLGTISPLHF	TRBJ1-6	TRBV18
CSAPPGATVGAAKNIQYF	TRBJ2-4	TRBV20-1
CASSLTGVRDTQYF	TRBJ2-3	TRBV5-1
CATSLLYDSSYNEQFF	TRBJ2-1	TRBV10-3
CAISENHRATDTQYF	TRBJ2-3	TRBV10-3
CASSPGGSLFGTEAFF	TRBJ1-1	TRBV18
CDSSFVASGKETQYF	TRBJ2-5	TRBV5-5
CASSATGTGDGAFF	TRBJ1-1	TRBV5-1
CASSAQSFNTEAFF	TRBJ1-1	TRBV9
CASSQGGLFQFF	TRBJ2-1	TRBV14
CSAPASGLDGTQYF	TRBJ2-5	TRBV20-1
CSAMGNTEAFF	TRBJ1-1	TRBV20-1
CASSLTGGRNTEAFF	TRBJ1-1	TRBV5-1
CASSRDRGNEKLFF	TRBJ1-4	TRBV5-1
CASSDRTGRDTGELFF	TRBJ2-2	TRBV19
CSASTGLGQPQHF	TRBJ1-5	TRBV20-1
CATSEGTRGRQFF	TRBJ2-1	TRBV24-1
CASIGQGRTYGYTF	TRBJ1-2	TRBV25-1
CASRGENTEAFF	TRBJ1-1	TRBV2
CASSRAGKETQYF	TRBJ2-5	TRBV18
CASSAGTGVSHNYGYTF	TRBJ1-2	TRBV11-2
CASSWLGGPMGANYGYTF	TRBJ1-2	TRBV7-2
CASSPGAGQGAGHTIYF	TRBJ1-3	TRBV9
CSANDRGVGEQYF	TRBJ2-7	TRBV20-1
CASSTANYGYTF	TRBJ1-2	TRBV5-5
CASSSAGGNQPQHF	TRBJ1-5	TRBV7-2
CASKEQGAVTEAFF	TRBJ1-1	TRBV6-5
CASSERVMNTEAFF	TRBJ1-1	TRBV10-2
CASSPETNYGYTF	TRBJ1-2	TRBV5-1
CASRTTANYGYTF	TRBJ1-2	TRBV12-3/TRBV12-4
CASSEGREEAFF	TRBJ1-1	TRBV6-2/TRBV6-3
CASSPSANYGYTF	TRBJ1-2	TRBV19
CASSDTSLATQYF	TRBJ2-5	TRBV9
CASTMGLGPTGELFF	TRBJ2-2	TRBV27
CASSTGTSGSRTDTQYF	TRBJ2-3	TRBV5-1
CASSLDLDRFFTEAFF	TRBJ1-1	TRBV5-5
CASNDTGRYGYTF	TRBJ1-2	TRBV9
CSARGLGLAPGGSYNEQFF	TRBJ2-1	TRBV20-1
CASSPGQKTEAFF	TRBJ1-1	TRBV5-1
CASSARRSGGSDTQYF	TRBJ2-3	TRBV2
CASSFDSQNQPQHF	TRBJ1-5	TRBV5-1
CASSLGSRRPNTEAFF	TRBJ1-1	TRBV7-9
CASSGGQRQGTEAFF	TRBJ1-1	TRBV5-1